This T cell receptor (beta chain) was identified in a study of blood T cell repertoires in COVID-19. The CDR3 contains 16 residues. Germline-derived CDR1 and CDR2 are LNHDA and SQIVND (reference sequence). V shed 4 bases and J shed 0 bases, with 15 bases lying between them. The table came from immunoSEQ multiplex PCR; TCRdb's copy has only in-frame clones and leaves some out. The repertoire consists of more than 250,000 clones, with approximately 90% occurring once and the leading ten covering roughly 1.7%. Input material: peripheral blood. The TCR sequence derives from a woman aged 25 to 39 with COVID-19, enrolled during active disease. V usage is TRBV19 and J usage is TRBJ1-2, with D tentatively TRBD1 (6 bases). Here the CDR3 DNA reads TGTGCCAGTAGTACCCCGCAGGGGAGATCTAACTATGGCTACACCTTC. This encodes CASSTPQGRSNYGYTF.